These 16 T cell receptor beta chains were sequenced from one sample in a study of cytomegalovirus exposure and HLA in healthy donors. PCR involved 60 Vbeta and 13 Jbeta primers. Libraries were prepared by immunoSEQ multiplex PCR; TCRdb keeps only in-frame clonotypes and omits some of them. The table shows around 110,000 clones, with around 70% occurring only once. The sequencing input was PBMCs. Receptors were obtained from a man aged 25 to 45 in good health and CMV-seropositive.

The genes are TRBV2 and TRBJ1-5; the match to TRBD1 covers 8 bases. Germline trimming cut 6 bases from V and 4 bases from J; bases unmatched to any gene: 5. The CDR3 consists of 14 residues. Germline V gene lookup returns CDR1 SNHLY and CDR2 FYNNEI. The CDR3 DNA reads TGTGCCAGCAGCGGACAGGGCAAGAATCAGCCCCAGCATTTT. Protein product: CASSGQGKNQPQHF.

This clone was counted only a few times. The chain is built from TRBV6-5 and TRBJ1-1, with TRBD1 matching over 9 bases. The V segment lost 6 bases and the J segment 6 bases; nucleotides outside the gene matches: 11. This CDR3 comprises 15 residues. Germline CDR1 and CDR2: MNHEY and SVGAGI. DNA for the CDR3: TGTGCCAGCAGGCCTTCGGGACAGGGACGGGCTGAAGCTTTCTTT. The encoded protein is CASRPSGQGRAEAFF.

This clone was seen more than once but under ten times. A read error may produce the germline difference seen at one junction end. The chain carries TRBV7-9 and TRBJ1-2, with TRBD1 matching 7 bases. This CDR3 region has 16 residues. Germline V gene lookup returns CDR1 SEHNR and CDR2 FQNEAQ (reference sequence). The CDR3 is CSSSLPTGVSWDGYTF. The CDR3 DNA is TGTTCCAGCAGCTTACCTACAGGGGTTTCGTGGGATGGCTACACCTTC.

Comments on this clone: The same CDR3 arises from other DNA sequences in this sample as well. V usage is TRBV2 and J usage is TRBJ2-5; 8 bases agree with TRBD1. Germline V lookup: CDR1 SNHLY, CDR2 FYNNEI. The CDR3 runs 15 residues. The V and J ends lost 5 bases and 5 bases, in that order; junction bases with no gene match: 10. CDR3 nucleotides: TGTGCCAGCAGTCCAGACAGGGGCAGAGGGGAGACCCAGTACTTC. It translates to CASSPDRGRGETQYF. Full variable domain (remainder filled in from reference TRBV2 and TRBJ2-5): EPEVTQTPSHQVTQMGQEVILRCVPISNHLYFYWYRQILGQKVEFLVSFYNNEISEKSEIFDDQFSVERPDGSNFTLKIRSTKLEDSAMYFCASSPDRGRGETQYFGPGTRLLVL.

This clone was recorded a few times. The gene calls are TRBV9 and TRBJ1-1, with 7 bases matching TRBD1. The germline CDR1 and CDR2 sequences are SGDLS and YYNGEE. CDR3 length: 14 residues. V trimming: 2 bases; J trimming: 1 base; junction bases outside the gene matches: 2. CDR3 residues: CASSVGQKNTEAFF. In DNA form, the CDR3 reads TGTGCCAGCAGCGTGGGACAGAAGAACACTGAAGCTTTCTTT.

The genes are TRBV6-1 and TRBJ1-1, with D tentatively TRBD1 (5 bases). The V end was cut by 6 bases, the J end by 0 bases, with 11 bases between. The CDR3 spans 14 residues. The germline CDR1 and CDR2 sequences are MNHNS and SASEGT. CDR3 protein: CASRDINMNTEAFF. The CDR3 DNA is TGTGCCAGCAGGGACATAAACATGAACACTGAAGCTTTCTTT.

This chain joins TRBV4-1 and TRBJ2-1; TRBD1 matches at 7 bases. The CDR3 runs 15 residues. V lost 3 bases, J lost 3 bases, and 5 bases stayed unmatched. Germline values: CDR1 MGHRA, CDR2 YSYEKL. CDR3 nucleotides: TGCGCCAGCAGCCAGGCCGGGACAGACTACAATGAGCAGTTCTTC. Its protein is CASSQAGTDYNEQFF.

The rearrangement uses TRBV7-9 and TRBJ2-3; TRBD2 agrees at 9 bases. Germline values: CDR1 SEHNR, CDR2 FQNEAQ (reference sequence). The CDR3 totals 18 residues. Trimming cost V 0 bases and J 3 bases; bases outside gene matches: 10. Here the CDR3 DNA reads TGTGCCAGCAGCTTAGCTAGCGGGGGAGACCTCCTTACAGATACGCAGTATTTT. It encodes CASSLASGGDLLTDTQYF. Full variable domain (rest looked up from reference TRBV7-9 and TRBJ2-3): DTGVSQNPRHKITKRGQNVTFRCDPISEHNRLYWYRQTLGQGPEFLTYFQNEAQLEKSRLLSDRFSAERPKGSFSTLEIQRTEQGDSAMYLCASSLASGGDLLTDTQYFGPGTRLTVL.

The V call is TRBV19, the J call TRBJ2-6, with unresolved D. The length of the CDR3 is 15 residues. Germline CDR1 and CDR2: LNHDA and SQIVND (reference sequence). The V end lost 5 bases, the J end lost 0 bases, and 8 bases lay between the germline ends. Written as DNA, the CDR3 is TGTGCCAGTAGTTCTGTTATCTCTGGGGCCAACGTCCTGACTTTC. Amino acid sequence: CASSSVISGANVLTF.

This chain links TRBV5-1 with TRBJ1-1; D is uncertain. The CDR3 covers 15 residues. Germline-derived CDR1 and CDR2 are SGHRS and YFSETQ. V gave up 4 bases and J gave up 11 bases, with 24 bases separating them. The CDR3 region has the DNA TGCGCCAGCAGCGACGCTGCAGGTTTTTCGAATAGGGCTTTCTTT. Protein product: CASSDAAGFSNRAFF.

J is TRBJ2-2 and V is TRBV9; possible D gene TRBD1, 6 bases. The V end was cut by 3 bases, the J end by 1 base, with 16 bases between. Germline lookup yields CDR1 SGDLS and CDR2 YYNGEE. The CDR3 runs to 17 residues. The CDR3 region has the DNA TGTGCCAGCAGCGCCCGCGCGGCAGGGGAGAACACCGGGGAGCTGTTTTTT. Protein sequence: CASSARAAGENTGELFF.

The DNA of the CDR3 is TGTGCCAGTAGTCCTGGGGCCGCGGGGAATCAGCCCCAGCATTTT. This encodes CASSPGAAGNQPQHF. The V call is TRBV19, the J call TRBJ1-5, with D tentatively TRBD1 (5 bases). The CDR3 spans 15 residues. The ends were cut back, 5 bases at V and 4 bases at J, with 15 bases in the middle. Per germline, CDR1 LNHDA and CDR2 SQIVND (reference sequence).

The chain joins TRBV7-9 to TRBJ1-2; 8 bases map to TRBD1. CDR1 and CDR2 (germline): SEHNR, FQNEAQ (reference sequence). The length of the CDR3 is 14 residues. V dropped 3 bases and J dropped 4; count of bases not matched to a gene: 4. The CDR3 region has the DNA TGTGCCAGCAGCTTTGACAGGGGTGGCTATGGCTACACCTTC. Its translation: CASSFDRGGYGYTF.

Remarks on this clone: One end of the junction is discordant with germline, which a read error may explain. The rearrangement joins TRBV7-9 to TRBJ1-2, with D uncertain. Germline CDR1 is SEHNR and CDR2 is FQNEAQ (reference sequence). The CDR3 totals 12 residues. For the CDR3, the DNA is TGTTCCAGCAGCTTAAATCTTGATGGCTACACCTTC. It translates to CSSSLNLDGYTF.

This sequence joins TRBV18 and TRBJ2-7; TRBD1 agrees at 7 bases. J lost 5 bases, V lost 7 bases, and 11 bases had no gene match. The CDR3 loop spans 14 amino acids. In germline, CDR1 is KGHSH, CDR2 LQKENI. The CDR3 region has the DNA TGTGCCAGCTTGGGCCCGGGACAGTCTAACGAGCAGTACTTC. It codes for CASLGPGQSNEQYF.

A word on this clone: Germline is not matched at one junction end, which may reflect a read error. The genes are TRBV5-6 and TRBJ2-7; the match to TRBD1 covers 8 bases. Germline V gives CDR1 SGHDT, CDR2 YYEEEE. This CDR3 region has 12 residues. CDR3 nucleotides: TGTGCCGGCAGCTTGTTCAGACAGGGGCTCTACTTC. Amino acids: CAGSLFRQGLYF.